A single sample is the source of the 10 T cell receptor beta chains below, sequenced in a study of T cell responses to AZD1222 COVID-19 vaccine. Method: immunoSEQ multiplex PCR; TCRdb's copy keeps in-frame clones and lacks some. The data hold about 150,000 clones, with about nine tenths observed a single time. The sequences come from peripheral blood, collected on day 0 of AZD1222 vaccination. These receptors all stem from an adult in good health.

V gene TRBV5-1 combines with J gene TRBJ1-5, with TRBD1 matching over 7 bases. Germline V CDR1 and CDR2: SGHRS, YFSETQ. This CDR3 is 17 amino acids long. Trimming took 0 bases from V and 0 from J; bases not matched to a gene: 6. The CDR3 DNA follows: TGCGCCAGCAGCTTGGTTCCCGGACAGGATAGCAATCAGCCCCAGCATTTT. Its translation: CASSLVPGQDSNQPQHF.

The chain links TRBV4-1 to TRBJ2-1; D unresolved. The V gene lost 1 base and the J gene lost 4 bases, with 14 bases spanning the gap. The CDR3 is made up of 16 amino acids. The germline V gene encodes CDR1 MGHRA and CDR2 YSYEKL. This CDR3 reads CASSQATATNYNEQFF. CDR3 nucleotide sequence: TGCGCCAGCAGCCAAGCGACGGCCACAAATTACAATGAGCAGTTCTTC.

The chain combines TRBV7-3 with TRBJ2-2; TRBD1 aligns across 8 bases. J gave up 0 bases and V 4 bases, and 4 bases lay outside the gene matches. Germline CDR1 and CDR2: SGHTA and FQGTGA. The CDR3 has 16 amino acids. The CDR3 DNA reads TGTGCCAGCAGCTCCCGGACAGGGTCGAACACCGGGGAGCTGTTTTTT. Protein sequence: CASSSRTGSNTGELFF.

The chain uses TRBV30 and TRBJ1-6, with TRBD1 identical over 9 bases. Germline V gene data show CDR1 as GTSNPN and CDR2 as SVGIG (reference sequence). J was trimmed by 7 bases and V by 3 bases; bases with no gene match: 1. This CDR3 comprises 13 residues. The CDR3 loop is CAWSDRGNSPLHF. The CDR3 DNA follows: TGTGCCTGGAGCGACAGGGGGAATTCACCCCTCCACTTT.

A single count supports this clone. The rearrangement uses TRBV5-5 and TRBJ1-6; D is ambiguous. CDR1 and CDR2 (germline): SGHKS, YYEKEE (reference sequence). This CDR3 comprises 12 residues. The germline V and J ends were trimmed by 3 bases and 8 bases, with 6 bases remaining between them. CDR3 bases: TGTGCCAGCAGCTCCCAGCATTCACCCCTCCACTTT. Protein: CASSSQHSPLHF.

The CDR3 bases are TGTGCCAGCAGCTTAGGGCGAGTTCTGGCTTTCTTT. This translates into CASSLGRVLAFF. This chain joins TRBV13 and TRBJ1-1; D is ambiguous. V was cut by 0 bases and J by 11 bases, with 10 bases left in between. The CDR3 extends over 12 amino acids. Germline V gives CDR1 PRHDT, CDR2 FYEKMQ (reference sequence).

This rearrangement joins TRBV29-1 to TRBJ1-1; D is ambiguous. This CDR3 is built from 10 residues. Trimming pared 5 bases from V and 3 bases from J, leaving 4 bases between. Per the germline V gene, CDR1 is SQVTM and CDR2 is ANQGSEA. CDR3 in DNA: TGCAGCGTTTTTTACACTGAAGCTTTCTTT. Translation: CSVFYTEAFF.

This chain joins TRBV29-1 and TRBJ2-7; no definite D call. Germline-derived CDR1 and CDR2 are SQVTM and ANQGSEA. V gave up 5 bases and J gave up 1 base, with 6 bases separating them. The CDR3 runs 11 residues. The CDR3 region is CSVTQSYEQYF. The CDR3 DNA is TGCAGCGTTACACAGTCCTACGAGCAGTACTTC.

This rearrangement joins TRBV2 to TRBJ2-1; possible D gene TRBD2, 6 bases. The CDR3 is 14 amino acids. CDR1 and CDR2 (germline): SNHLY, FYNNEI. Trimming shortened V by 8 bases and J by 6 bases, and 17 bases separated the two germline ends. The CDR3 region has the DNA TGTGCCAGCTTCGGACTACCGAAGCCCAATGAGCAGTTCTTC. It is translated as CASFGLPKPNEQFF. Full variable domain (outside the CDR3, taken from reference TRBV2 and TRBJ2-1): EPEVTQTPSHQVTQMGQEVILRCVPISNHLYFYWYRQILGQKVEFLVSFYNNEISEKSEIFDDQFSVERPDGSNFTLKIRSTKLEDSAMYFCASFGLPKPNEQFFGPGTRLTVL.

The sample holds a few counts of this clone. This chain links TRBV12-3 or TRBV12-4 with TRBJ1-2; D gene unclear. Trimming removed 5 bases from V and 1 base from J, with 8 bases in between. This CDR3 spans 13 amino acids. CDR3 nucleotides: TGTGCCAGCAGTAGGACGTTTAACTATGGCTACACCTTC. Amino acid sequence: CASSRTFNYGYTF.